The entry below describes one TCR beta chain. Antigen: not known. This specimen belongs to a study of T cell responses to AZD1222 COVID-19 vaccine. Study-level points and caveats: Epitopes outside B.1.351 and B.1.1.7 mutated regions reportedly drew nearly half of spike TCRs. Clonal diversity may have been underestimated, and the donors were mostly white British, with more females than males.

This CDR3 contains 16 residues. V gave up 5 bases and J gave up 7 bases, with 20 bases separating them. Germline V gene lookup returns CDR1 MNHEY and CDR2 SMNVEV (reference sequence). TCRdb keeps only in-frame clones here, not all; method: immunoSEQ multiplex PCR. This sample has some 140,000 clones, with approximately 90% found just once. The TCR comes from an adult in good health. This sample comprised peripheral blood, obtained on day 0 of AZD1222 vaccination. V usage is TRBV27 and J usage is TRBJ1-4; D may be TRBD1 (6 bases). The CDR3 bases are TGTGCCAGCAGTCCTCAACGTCCGACAGGCCGTGAAAAACTGTTTTTT. Its translation is CASSPQRPTGREKLFF.